Following are 21 T cell receptor beta chains from one sample sequenced in a study of shared clonotypes between healthy human individuals. Data came from immunoSEQ multiplex PCR; TCRdb stores just in-frame clones and leaves some out. The table has approximately 1.5 million clones, 95% to 99% seen once. The sample comprised naive CD4+ T cells sorted from blood. Specified subset: CD45RA+ positively selected. These receptors were taken from a man aged 30 to 39 in good health.

This chain uses TRBV5-6 with TRBJ2-7; maybe TRBD1 (6 bases). The CDR3 contains 13 residues. Trimming took 7 bases from V and 3 from J, leaving 14 bases between them. Germline CDR1 reads SGHDT; CDR2 reads YYEEEE. The CDR3 DNA follows: TGTGCCAGCTTGATACAGGGAGTCTACGAGCAGTACTTC. Translation: CASLIQGVYEQYF.

The genes are TRBV6-6 and TRBJ2-5; 7 bases match TRBD2. V lost 7 bases and J lost 4; bases outside the gene matches: 12. Germline CDR1 reads MNHNY; CDR2 reads SVGAGI (reference sequence). The CDR3 has 15 amino acids. In DNA form, the CDR3 reads TGTGCCAGCAAGGGAGGGAGGTCGTTCTCAGAGACCCAGTACTTC. It specifies CASKGGRSFSETQYF.

This rearrangement joins TRBV11-2 to TRBJ1-1; no clear D gene. V was pared by 7 bases and J by 3 bases, with 6 bases between. CDR1 and CDR2 from the germline V gene are SGHAT and FQNNGV. CDR3 length: 11 amino acids. CDR3 DNA: TGTGCCAGCACCCCCTACACTGAAGCTTTCTTT. Its translation: CASTPYTEAFF.

This clone was counted once. The gene calls are TRBV18 and TRBJ1-1; D is ambiguous. Deletions cut 2 bases from V and 1 base from J, with 8 bases between. The CDR3 has 14 residues. Germline V gene data show CDR1 as KGHSH and CDR2 as LQKENI. CDR3 DNA: TGTGCCAGCTCACCAGTGAGACAGAACACTGAAGCTTTCTTT. Protein product: CASSPVRQNTEAFF.

This rearrangement joins TRBV29-1 to TRBJ1-2; D remains ambiguous. Deletions cut 3 bases from V and 7 bases from J, with 12 bases between. The CDR3 totals 12 residues. Per the germline V gene, CDR1 is SQVTM and CDR2 is ANQGSEA. CDR3 amino acids: CSVEPGSGGYTF. Written as DNA, the CDR3 is TGCAGCGTTGAGCCGGGATCCGGTGGCTACACCTTC.

As regards this clone: The junction differs from germline at one of its ends, possibly a read error. V is TRBV14 and J is TRBJ2-5, with D perhaps assigned TRBD1 or TRBD2 (6 bases each). The CDR3 runs 13 residues. Germline CDR1 is SGHDN and CDR2 is FVKESK. Here the CDR3 reads CASSQDLGGAIHF. CDR3 DNA: TGTGCCAGCAGCCAAGATCTGGGGGGCGCGATTCACTTC.

The rearrangement joins TRBV5-1 to TRBJ1-5; no reliable D call. Looked up from germline, CDR1 is SGHRS and CDR2 is YFSETQ. CDR3 length: 14 amino acids. V was shortened by 1 base and J by 5 bases, with 10 bases between the two germline ends. Here the CDR3 reads CASSLWAGDQPQHF. The CDR3 region has the DNA TGCGCCAGCAGCTTGTGGGCGGGAGATCAGCCCCAGCATTTT.

CDR3 nucleotide sequence: TGTGCCAGCAGTTTATTCCCAGACTCCTACGAGCAGTACTTC. Amino acid sequence: CASSLFPDSYEQYF. V usage is TRBV27 and J usage is TRBJ2-7; no clear D gene. The CDR3 runs to 14 residues. CDR1 is MNHEY and CDR2 is SMNVEV in the germline V gene (reference sequence). V gave up 1 base and J gave up 0 bases, with 7 bases separating them.

The rearrangement links TRBV6-1 to TRBJ2-1; a possible D gene is TRBD1 (5 bases). Deletions cut 4 bases from V and 6 bases from J, with 10 bases between. This CDR3 has 13 amino acids. Germline CDR1 MNHNS, CDR2 SASEGT. DNA of the CDR3: TGTGCCAGCAGTGTGGGGCGACTCAATGAGCAGTTCTTC. As protein: CASSVGRLNEQFF.

The chain is built from TRBV5-4 and TRBJ2-2, with D hard to call. Germline V lookup: CDR1 SGHNT, CDR2 YYREEE (reference sequence). The V end was cut by 0 bases, the J end by 1 base, with 10 bases between. The CDR3 loop spans 16 amino acids. The DNA for the CDR3 is TGTGCCAGCAGCTTGGTGGTTCTTGGGAACACCGGGGAGCTGTTTTTT. Residues: CASSLVVLGNTGELFF.

The chain links TRBV5-1 to TRBJ2-2; D unresolved. The CDR3 is 13 residues long. Trimming cost V 4 bases and J 4 bases, with 8 bases left between them. Germline V CDR1 and CDR2: SGHRS, YFSETQ. This chain's CDR3 is CASSPGFTGELFF. The CDR3, as DNA: TGCGCCAGCAGCCCCGGATTCACCGGGGAGCTGTTTTTT.

This sequence joins TRBV27 and TRBJ2-7; D gene uncertain. Germline-derived CDR1 and CDR2 are MNHEY and SMNVEV (reference sequence). This CDR3 spans 15 amino acids. The V end was cut by 7 bases, the J end by 2 bases, with 18 bases between. The CDR3 is CASTPRSDLTYEQYF. Here the CDR3 DNA reads TGTGCCAGCACCCCGCGCTCGGACCTAACCTACGAGCAGTACTTC.

The V call is TRBV7-2, the J call TRBJ1-2; 8 nucleotides align to TRBD1. The V and J ends lost 5 bases and 7 bases, in that order; junction bases with no gene match: 15. The V gene's germline CDR1 is SGHTA and CDR2 FQGNSA. The CDR3 runs 16 residues. CDR3 region: CASSDRDRRIGAGYTF. The CDR3, as DNA: TGTGCCAGCAGCGACCGGGACAGGAGAATCGGAGCTGGCTACACCTTC.

The chain combines TRBV7-9 with TRBJ2-7; D might be TRBD2 (5 bases). CDR1 and CDR2 (germline): SEHNR, FQNEAQ (reference sequence). The CDR3 spans 14 residues. V lost 0 bases to trimming and J lost 3 bases, with 9 bases between them. The CDR3, as DNA: TGTGCCAGCAGCTTAGCGGCCGGGGACTACGAGCAGTACTTC. Translation gives CASSLAAGDYEQYF.

CDR3 DNA: TGTGCCATCGACCAGACAGGTTACCAAGAGACCCAGTACTTC. Its translation: CAIDQTGYQETQYF. The V call is TRBV7-9, the J call TRBJ2-5; D perhaps matches TRBD1 (6 bases). Trimming stripped 10 bases from V and 0 bases from J, with 15 bases between. CDR1 is SEHNR and CDR2 is FQNEAQ in the germline V gene (reference sequence). The CDR3 runs 14 residues.

This sequence joins TRBV9 and TRBJ2-6; no clear D. V was shortened by 0 bases and J by 0 bases, with 13 bases between the two germline ends. CDR1 is SGDLS, CDR2 YYNGEE, per germline. This CDR3 has 18 amino acids. The CDR3 coding sequence is TGTGCCAGCAGCGTAGGAACACTCCCGGCCTCTGGGGCCAACGTCCTGACTTTC. It specifies CASSVGTLPASGANVLTF.

The chain carries TRBV30 and TRBJ2-6, with D possibly being TRBD1 (7 bases). The germline gives CDR1 GTSNPN, CDR2 SVGIG (reference sequence). This CDR3 has 15 residues. Between the trimmed V and J ends, which lost 5 bases and 0 bases, there was a span of 11 bases. This CDR3 is CAWDQGGSGANVLTF. The CDR3 DNA reads TGTGCCTGGGACCAGGGGGGCTCTGGGGCCAACGTCCTGACTTTC.

This chain joins TRBV4-3 and TRBJ2-5, with D uncertain. Germline V lookup: CDR1 LGHNA, CDR2 YSLEER. The length of the CDR3 is 15 residues. Trimming shortened V by 0 bases and J by 1 base, and 9 bases separated the two germline ends. The CDR3 spells CASSQDAARQETQYF. Written as DNA, the CDR3 is TGCGCCAGCAGCCAAGACGCTGCCCGCCAAGAGACCCAGTACTTC.

This clone was found once. The chain carries TRBV5-1 and TRBJ2-1; 11 bases agree with TRBD2. Germline V gene lookup returns CDR1 SGHRS and CDR2 YFSETQ. This CDR3 comprises 16 residues. Trimming at V came to 4 bases and at J to 5 bases, leaving 8 bases not matched to a gene. CDR3 residues: CASSPPLAGVHNEQFF. The CDR3 nucleotides read TGCGCCAGCAGCCCTCCACTAGCGGGAGTCCACAATGAGCAGTTCTTC.

The genes are TRBV10-3 and TRBJ2-1; D is perhaps TRBD1 or TRBD2 (6 bases each). Germline V gene sequence: CDR1 ENHRY, CDR2 SYGVKD. The CDR3 is made up of 15 amino acids. The V gene lost 4 bases and the J gene lost 6 bases, with 16 bases spanning the gap. This CDR3 reads CAISGKGGEGNEQFF. The CDR3 DNA follows: TGTGCCATCAGTGGTAAGGGGGGAGAGGGCAATGAGCAGTTCTTC.

The CDR3 bases are TGCGCCAGCAGCCAAGATCTGGCGGGCGGCGGTCAGCCCCAGCATTTT. It specifies CASSQDLAGGGQPQHF. J is TRBJ1-5 and V is TRBV4-1; D not resolved. Trimming left V 0 bases short and J 6 bases short, with 15 bases between. Germline loops: CDR1 MGHRA, CDR2 YSYEKL. The CDR3 extends over 16 amino acids.